Below, 26 T cell receptor beta chains from the same sample are listed, as sequenced in a study of persistence of HIV-infected CD4 T cells. The immunoSEQ assay was version 4, run in survey mode. The table came from immunoSEQ multiplex PCR; TCRdb's copy has only in-frame clones and leaves some out. The sample shows approximately 26,000 clones, approximately 80% of them seen only once. The stimulus was lysate of CMV-infected fibroblasts, about 11 ug/mL. CD40L-negative CD69-negative CD45RO-high memory CD4+ T cells were sorted as populations depleted of antigen-responding cells. For these TCRs, the target antigens are not known. The sample was CD4+ T cells sorted from PBMCs after roughly 17-hour stimulation, taken from a patient who received antiretroviral therapy. These TCRs come from an adult woman with HIV who was CMV-seropositive.

The chain employs TRBV7-9 and TRBJ1-1; D not certain. Germline loops: CDR1 SEHNR, CDR2 FQNEAQ (reference sequence). Trimming cost V 3 bases and J 4 bases, with 9 bases left between them. The CDR3 consists of 13 residues. CDR3 sequence (DNA): TGTGCCAGCAGCTTTGAACTAACCACTGAAGCTTTCTTT. Its protein is CASSFELTTEAFF.

This CDR3 is CASSPRGWGLNEQFF. The CDR3 nucleotides read TGTGCCAGCAGCCCCCGAGGGTGGGGACTCAATGAGCAGTTCTTC. The V and J genes are TRBV4-2 and TRBJ2-1; possible D gene TRBD2, 6 bases. This CDR3 comprises 15 residues. The V gene's germline CDR1 is LGHNA and CDR2 YNFKEQ. Trimming removed 4 bases from V and 6 bases from J, with 16 bases in between.

On this clone: Mismatch with germline at one junction end may stem from a read error. The chain couples TRBV7-7 to TRBJ2-1; 10 nucleotides align to TRBD1. Germline V gives CDR1 SSHAT, CDR2 FNYEAQ (reference sequence). This CDR3 has 15 amino acids. The CDR3 DNA reads as TGTGCTAGCAGACGGGACAGGGGCGATTACAATGAGCAGTTCTTC. The encoded protein is CASRRDRGDYNEQFF.

The chain joins TRBV7-9 to TRBJ1-2; no definite D call. CDR1 is SEHNR and CDR2 is FQNEAQ in the germline V gene (reference sequence). V gave up 2 bases and J gave up 4 bases, with 11 bases separating them. This CDR3 is built from 14 residues. The CDR3, as DNA: TGTGCCAGCAGCTTAAAGGGCGGGCCCTATGGCTACACCTTC. Its protein product is CASSLKGGPYGYTF.

The rearrangement uses TRBV30 and TRBJ1-2; 7 bases line up with TRBD1. CDR1 is GTSNPN, CDR2 SVGIG, per germline (reference sequence). V lost 3 bases to trimming and J lost 4 bases; unmatched junction nucleotides: 8. This CDR3 region has 14 residues. The CDR3 loop reads CAWRLQGPGYGYTF. The DNA for the CDR3 is TGTGCCTGGAGATTACAGGGGCCGGGCTATGGCTACACCTTC.

This chain uses TRBV24-1 with TRBJ2-2, with D maybe TRBD2 (6 bases). CDR3 size: 15 residues. Trimming took off 3 bases at V and 2 bases at J, with 9 bases between the two ends. Germline V gives CDR1 KGHDR, CDR2 SFDVKD. CDR3 sequence: CATSDGGLNTGELFF. In DNA, the CDR3 is TGTGCCACCAGTGATGGAGGGCTTAACACCGGGGAGCTGTTTTTT.

V and J are TRBV7-9 and TRBJ1-2; unclear D gene. V was cut by 2 bases and J by 6 bases, with 28 bases left in between. This CDR3 is 19 amino acids long. CDR1 and CDR2 (germline): SEHNR, FQNEAQ (reference sequence). The CDR3 DNA follows: TGTGCCAGCAGCTTAAATAGTGTCGGCGTGGGTGGCAGCGCCCATGGCTACACCTTC. Amino acids: CASSLNSVGVGGSAHGYTF.

This clone turned up a few times. The chain joins TRBV6-5 to TRBJ1-1, with TRBD1 matching 8 bases. The CDR3 is 13 amino acids. Germline V lookup: CDR1 MNHEY, CDR2 SVGAGI. V was clipped by 6 bases and J by 11 bases; unmatched bases: 11. DNA of the CDR3: TGTGCCAGCAGCGCGGACAGGGAAGTTATGGCTTTCTTT. It is translated as CASSADREVMAFF.

The chain recombines TRBV3-1 (or the pseudogene TRBV3-2) with TRBJ2-7; D possibly corresponds to TRBD2 (6 bases). Deletions cut 4 bases from V and 7 bases from J, with 11 bases between. The CDR3 runs to 12 residues. CDR1 LGHDT and CDR2 YNNKEL come from the germline V gene (reference sequence). The CDR3 nucleotides are TGTGCCAGCAGCCGACCTGGGGGGGAGCAGTACTTC. Protein product: CASSRPGGEQYF.

The chain employs TRBV18 and TRBJ1-3; weak D call: TRBD1 (5 bases). Between the trimmed V and J ends, which lost 1 base and 2 bases, there was a span of 9 bases. CDR1 KGHSH and CDR2 LQKENI come from the germline V gene. The CDR3 is 15 amino acids. The CDR3 loop reads CASSPQVRAGNTIYF. CDR3 DNA sequence: TGTGCCAGCTCACCACAGGTCAGGGCTGGAAACACCATATATTTT.

This chain links TRBV12-3 or TRBV12-4 with TRBJ2-4, with 9 positions matching TRBD1. The CDR3 is 12 residues long. V trimming: 5 bases; J trimming: 7 bases; junction bases outside the gene matches: 0. The CDR3: CASSGQGNIQYF. The CDR3 DNA follows: TGTGCCAGCAGTGGACAGGGGAACATTCAGTACTTC.

The rearrangement links TRBV5-1 to TRBJ1-3; no reliable D call. CDR1 is SGHRS, CDR2 YFSETQ, per germline. The V end was cut by 1 base, the J end by 0 bases, with 8 bases between. CDR3 length equals 15 residues. In DNA, the CDR3 is TGCGCCAGCAGCTTGAATCAGATCTCTGGAAACACCATATATTTT. Encoded protein: CASSLNQISGNTIYF.

This chain links TRBV5-5 with TRBJ1-2; D is unresolved. The CDR3 is 14 residues long. Per the germline V gene, CDR1 is SGHKS and CDR2 is YYEKEE (reference sequence). Trimming removed 2 bases at V and 2 bases at J, with 10 bases between. The CDR3: CASSLPTKNYGYTF. In DNA, the CDR3 is TGTGCCAGCAGCTTACCGACGAAAAACTATGGCTACACCTTC.

V gene TRBV30 combines with J gene TRBJ1-5; D possibly corresponds to TRBD1 (5 bases). This CDR3 region has 16 residues. Germline V gives CDR1 GTSNPN, CDR2 SVGIG (reference sequence). Trimming shortened V by 1 base and J by 7 bases, and 20 bases separated the two germline ends. CDR3 sequence (DNA): TGTGCCTGGAGTGCGTCCGGGACCCCCGGGAGACAGCCCCAGCATTTT. It is translated as CAWSASGTPGRQPQHF.

This clone has more than one count but fewer than ten. CDR3 amino acids: CASMGRWYTEAFF. CDR3 DNA: TGTGCCAGTATGGGCAGGTGGTACACTGAAGCTTTCTTT. The chain recombines TRBV19 with TRBJ1-1; D gene ambiguous. This CDR3 comprises 13 residues. V gave up 7 bases and J gave up 3 bases, with 12 bases separating them. Germline CDR1 and CDR2: LNHDA and SQIVND (reference sequence).

V gene TRBV2 combines with J gene TRBJ1-2; no definite D call. The length of the CDR3 is 14 residues. CDR1 is SNHLY, CDR2 FYNNEI, per germline. Trimming stripped 4 bases from V and 0 bases from J, with 9 bases between. CDR3 loop: CASSVSQTNYGYTF. The CDR3 region has the DNA TGTGCCAGCAGTGTGTCCCAGACTAACTATGGCTACACCTTC.

The rearrangement uses TRBV6-2 or TRBV6-3 and TRBJ1-5; a possible D gene is TRBD1 (5 bases). Germline V gene lookup returns CDR1 MNHEY and CDR2 SVGEGT. V shed 7 bases and J shed 4 bases, with 11 bases lying between them. The CDR3 length is 13 residues. CDR3 sequence reads: CASTPGGNQPQHF. DNA of the CDR3: TGTGCCAGCACCCCGGGGGGAAATCAGCCCCAGCATTTT.

The chain carries TRBV2 and TRBJ1-1; D gene unclear. Between the trimmed V and J ends, which lost 6 bases and 4 bases, there was a span of 12 bases. CDR3 size: 13 residues. Germline V lookup: CDR1 SNHLY, CDR2 FYNNEI. This CDR3 reads CASRAGGPTEAFF. The CDR3, as DNA: TGTGCCAGCAGGGCGGGAGGACCCACTGAAGCTTTCTTT.

The CDR3 spells CASSYGAGDTDTQYF. As DNA, the CDR3 is TGTGCCAGCAGTTACGGTGCGGGGGATACAGATACGCAGTATTTT. The chain combines TRBV6-5 with TRBJ2-3, with TRBD2 matching 7 bases. V lost 2 bases and J lost 3; bases outside the gene matches: 5. Per the germline V gene, CDR1 is MNHEY and CDR2 is SVGAGI. This CDR3 has 15 amino acids.

This clone showed up just once. Different DNA sequences within this sample yield the same CDR3. The chain carries TRBV5-1 and TRBJ1-6; D gene uncertain. The CDR3 has 13 amino acids. Germline CDR1 is SGHRS and CDR2 is YFSETQ. Trimming pared 0 bases from V and 8 bases from J, leaving 6 bases between. The DNA of the CDR3 is TGCGCCAGCAGCTTGGGGCGGGATTCACCCCTCCACTTT. It codes for CASSLGRDSPLHF.

This clone has only one observation. Here the CDR3 reads CASSGLVYNEQFF. For the CDR3, the DNA is TGTGCCAGCAGCGGACTGGTGTACAATGAGCAGTTCTTC. The chain employs TRBV5-5 and TRBJ2-1; the D gene is possibly TRBD2 (5 bases). From germline, CDR1 is SGHKS and CDR2 YYEKEE (reference sequence). The V and J ends lost 4 bases and 4 bases respectively, with 9 bases between them. The CDR3 loop spans 13 amino acids.

The chain links TRBV7-6 to TRBJ1-6, with unresolved D. CDR1 SGHVS and CDR2 FNYEAQ come from the germline V gene. Trimming removed 1 base from V and 4 bases from J, with 2 bases in between. This CDR3 comprises 13 residues. CDR3 nucleotide sequence: TGTGCCAGCAGCTTAGGATATAATTCACCCCTCCACTTT. Amino acids: CASSLGYNSPLHF.

This chain links TRBV9 with TRBJ1-1, with a possible D match to TRBD1 (5 bases). This CDR3 is built from 15 residues. V gave up 4 bases and J gave up 3 bases, with 16 bases separating them. Germline-derived CDR1 and CDR2 are SGDLS and YYNGEE. CDR3 DNA: TGTGCCAGCAGCCCCTTCACGGGCAGGGACACTGAAGCTTTCTTT. Amino acid sequence: CASSPFTGRDTEAFF. Full variable domain (remainder filled in from reference TRBV9 and TRBJ1-1): DSGVTQTPKHLITATGQRVTLRCSPRSGDLSVYWYQQSLDQGLQFLIQYYNGEERAKGNILERFSAQQFPDLHSELNLSSLELGDSALYFCASSPFTGRDTEAFFGQGTRLTVV.

Note on this clone: Other DNA sequences of this sample code for an identical CDR3. Here the CDR3 reads CASSLLQGNTEAFF. In DNA form, the CDR3 reads TGCGCCAGCAGCTTGTTACAGGGGAACACTGAAGCTTTCTTT. This chain connects TRBV5-1 to TRBJ1-1; TRBD1 might be the D (6 bases). Per germline, CDR1 SGHRS and CDR2 YFSETQ. CDR3 length: 14 residues. Trimming removed 1 base from V and 1 base from J, with 8 bases in between.

This clone was counted between two and nine times. This sequence joins TRBV20-1 and TRBJ1-1; a weak D match, TRBD1 (6 bases). The V gene's germline CDR1 is DFQATT and CDR2 SNEGSKA (reference sequence). Trimming cost V 6 bases and J 10 bases, with 15 bases left between them. The CDR3 contains 11 residues. The CDR3: CSAPGRGRAFF. In DNA, the CDR3 is TGCAGTGCCCCTGGCAGGGGCCGAGCTTTCTTT.

This chain uses TRBV28 with TRBJ1-1; 7 nucleotides match TRBD1. This CDR3 region has 14 residues. The germline V gene encodes CDR1 MDHEN and CDR2 SYDVKM. Germline trimming cut 5 bases from V and 4 bases from J; bases unmatched to any gene: 7. The CDR3 DNA sequence: TGTGCCAGCAGTCCAAGACAGGGAGGCACTGAAGCTTTCTTT. It yields the protein CASSPRQGGTEAFF. Variable domain in full (rest from reference TRBV28 and TRBJ1-1): DVKVTQSSRYLVKRTGEKVFLECVQDMDHENMFWYRQDPGLGLRLIYFSYDVKMKEKGDIPEGYSVSREKKERFSLILESASTNQTSMYLCASSPRQGGTEAFFGQGTRLTVV.